The 4 T cell receptor beta chains given below trace back to one sample, sequenced in a study of breast tumors, draining lymph nodes, adjacent tissues. Each CDR3 protein is one row after TCRdb ran MiXCR on the multiplex PCR reads. The sample carries approximately 15,000 distinct CDR3 sequences, about two thirds recorded once. The sequencing input was tumor-adjacent breast tissue. The receptors stem from a female donor with breast cancer. Some clones in this sample may be carry-over from other donors' samples.

CDR3 protein: CASRGLRTDTQYF. The CDR3 nucleotides read TGTGCCAGCAGGGGGCTCCGCACAGATACGCAGTATTTT. The gene calls are TRBV6-1 and TRBJ2-3; D may be TRBD1 (5 bases). V shed 6 bases and J shed 1 base, with 8 bases lying between them. Germline V lookup: CDR1 MNHNS, CDR2 SASEGT. The CDR3 length is 13 residues.

The CDR3 spells CASSRDRATEKLFF. CDR3 in DNA: TGTGCCAGCAGTCGGGACAGGGCGACTGAAAAACTGTTTTTT. The chain employs TRBV12-3 or TRBV12-4 and TRBJ1-4; 9 bases are shared with TRBD1. The V and J ends lost 5 bases and 7 bases, in that order; junction bases with no gene match: 5. This CDR3 has 14 amino acids.

This clonotype was picked up one time. V and J are TRBV11-2 and TRBJ2-2, with D hard to call. Germline lookup yields CDR1 SGHAT and CDR2 FQNNGV. Trimming removed 1 base at V and 7 bases at J, with 10 bases between. The CDR3 has 14 amino acids. This CDR3 reads CASSLVGHGGELFF. The DNA of the CDR3 is TGTGCCAGCAGCTTAGTCGGGCATGGCGGGGAGCTGTTTTTT.

This clonotype has at least ten counts. This rearrangement joins TRBV4-1 to TRBJ1-1, with 11 nucleotides matching TRBD1. The CDR3 sequence is 15 residues long. The V and J ends lost 3 bases and 3 bases, in that order; junction bases with no gene match: 3. The germline V gene encodes CDR1 MGHRA and CDR2 YSYEKL. Written as DNA, the CDR3 is TGCGCCAGCAGCCAGGACAGGGGGCTCGACACTGAAGCTTTCTTT. Protein product: CASSQDRGLDTEAFF.